These T cell receptor beta chains were read from a single sample in a study of blood T cells in healthy people across ages. TCRdb re-derived calls from the 5' RACE reads in MiXCR, one entry per CDR3 protein. The profile shows 920,000 or so distinct CDR3 sequences, under 55% of them singletons. The specimen sequenced was blood. These receptors all come from a woman in her fifties or sixties in good health. CDR3s include the opening cysteine and the closing phenylalanine or tryptophan. A D gene is named only where the DNA matches it firmly. Clone size is given for some rows only: seen once, a few or many times, or a class if the clone is expanded.

V	J	size	length	D	DNA	CDR3
TRBV25-1	TRBJ2-2	once	18	.	TGTGCCAGCAGTGAAACAACAGGCCCAGAGACGGACACCGGGGAGCTGTTTTTT	CASSETTGPETDTGELFF
TRBV10-1	TRBJ2-3	few	16	TRBD2	TGCGCCAGCCGAACCTTCCTAGCGGGAGGGGCAGATACGCAGTATTTT	CASRTFLAGGADTQYF
TRBV12-3/TRBV12-4	TRBJ2-7	many	13	TRBD1	TGTGCCAGCAGTTTTGGACAGGGTGGAGAGCAGTACTTC	CASSFGQGGEQYF
TRBV5-1	TRBJ2-3	.	18	TRBD1	TGCGCCAGCAGCTCACTTGGACAGGGGGCAACCAGCACAGATACGCAGTATTTT	CASSSLGQGATSTDTQYF
TRBV4-1	TRBJ2-7	.	11	TRBD1	TGCGCCAGCAGCGACGCAGGGGGCCAGTACTTC	CASSDAGGQYF
TRBV28	TRBJ2-7	.	15	TRBD1	TGTGCCAGCAGTTTACCGACCGGGACAGGATACGAGCAGTACTTC	CASSLPTGTGYEQYF
TRBV12-3/TRBV12-4	TRBJ1-2	few	13	.	TGTGCCAGCAGCCTTGATACAGGAAATGGCTACACCTTC	CASSLDTGNGYTF
TRBV29-1	TRBJ2-7	.	13	TRBD1	TGCAGCGTTGACTTACAGGGGAGCTACGAGCAGTACTTC	CSVDLQGSYEQYF
TRBV15	TRBJ2-7	many	14	.	TGTGCCACCAGCAGAGATGGGGGTTCCTACGAGCAGTACTTC	CATSRDGGSYEQYF
TRBV6-6	TRBJ2-1	.	15	TRBD2	TGTGCCAGCCTCTGGGCTAGCGGCCCCGTAGTTGAGCAGTTCTTC	CASLWASGPVVEQFF
TRBV6-5	TRBJ2-4	few	14	.	TGTGCCAGCAGTTACGGACGGGAGAAAAACATTCAGTACTTC	CASSYGREKNIQYF
TRBV12-3/TRBV12-4	TRBJ2-5	.	15	TRBD2	TGTGCCAGCAGTTTAGCCAGCGGGAGCCTATACAAGCAGTACTTC	CASSLASGSLYKQYF
TRBV30	TRBJ1-1	.	14	.	TGTGCCTGGAGTGTAGGTGGTCAGAGTGTTATGGCTTTCTTT	CAWSVGGQSVMAFF
TRBV28	TRBJ2-1	.	16	.	TGTGCCAGCAGTTTGAGGCCGGGACCGTCGGGGGATGAGCAGTTCTTC	CASSLRPGPSGDEQFF
TRBV6-1	TRBJ1-5	few	14	TRBD1	TGTGCCAGCAGGTTAGACAGGGTAGGTCAGCCCCAGCATTTT	CASRLDRVGQPQHF
TRBV7-2	TRBJ2-5	.	17	TRBD1	TGTGCCAGCAGCTTAGGGTCCCGGACAGGGGGCTGGGAGACCCAGTACTTC	CASSLGSRTGGWETQYF
TRBV20-1	TRBJ2-7	few	10	.	TGCAGTGCTAGAGAGGTGGAGCAGTACTTC	CSAREVEQYF
TRBV6-6	TRBJ1-2	.	13	.	TGTGCCAGCAGTTACCTGCGGGACTCTGGAAACACCTTC	CASSYLRDSGNTF
TRBV15	TRBJ1-4	.	13	.	TGTGCCACCAGCAGAGGGGCTCAGGGAAAACTGTTTTTT	CATSRGAQGKLFF
TRBV27	TRBJ2-7	.	14	.	TGTGCCAGCAGTTTTCACAGGAGACGCTACGAGCAGTACTTC	CASSFHRRRYEQYF
TRBV28	TRBJ2-7	.	13	TRBD1	TGTGCCAGCAGACCGACAGGGCCCAACGAGCAGTACTTC	CASRPTGPNEQYF
TRBV6-6	TRBJ1-2	.	15	.	TGTGCCAGCAGTTATCCGCTCGAACAGGGCTATGGCTACACCTTC	CASSYPLEQGYGYTF
TRBV7-2	TRBJ1-2	few	12	TRBD1	TGTGCCAGCAGCGCTCGACAGGGACTTTACACCTTC	CASSARQGLYTF
TRBV20-1	TRBJ2-3	few	15	TRBD2	TGCAGTGCTCCTATAGCGGGAGTTAGCACAGATACGCAGTATTTT	CSAPIAGVSTDTQYF
TRBV2	TRBJ2-3	.	15	TRBD2	TGTGTCAGCAGTGACGGGACTAGCGGGGCAGATACGCAGTATTTT	CVSSDGTSGADTQYF